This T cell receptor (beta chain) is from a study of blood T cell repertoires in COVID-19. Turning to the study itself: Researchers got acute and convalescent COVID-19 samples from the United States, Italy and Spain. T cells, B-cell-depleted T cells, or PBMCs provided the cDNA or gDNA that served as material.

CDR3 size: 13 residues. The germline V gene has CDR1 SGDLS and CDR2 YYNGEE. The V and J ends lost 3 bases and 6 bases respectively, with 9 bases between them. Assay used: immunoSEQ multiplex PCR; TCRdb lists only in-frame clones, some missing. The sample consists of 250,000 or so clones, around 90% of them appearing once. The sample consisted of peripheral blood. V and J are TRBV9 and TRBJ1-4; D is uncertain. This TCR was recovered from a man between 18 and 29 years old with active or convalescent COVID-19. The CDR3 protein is CASSESPDEKLFF. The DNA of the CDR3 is TGTGCCAGCAGCGAGTCACCGGATGAAAAACTGTTTTTT.